This T cell receptor beta chain emerged from a study of T cell responses to AZD1222 COVID-19 vaccine. Regarding the study as a whole: All repertoire sampling was performed exclusively after the peak T cell response.

The CDR3 runs 15 residues. V trimming: 5 bases; J trimming: 4 bases; junction bases outside the gene matches: 5. The germline V gene has CDR1 SGHTA and CDR2 FQGNSA. This clone showed up just once. Its target is not known. TCRdb's copy holds only in-frame clones and misses some; the assay was immunoSEQ multiplex PCR. The sample includes some 120,000 clones, approximately 86% of them seen just once. This receptor was taken from an adult in good health. The chain joins TRBV7-2 to TRBJ2-7, with 13 bases fitting TRBD2. Material: peripheral blood, obtained on day 0 of AZD1222 vaccination. CDR3: CASSIGLAGVYEQYF. The CDR3 coding sequence is TGTGCCAGCAGCATAGGACTAGCGGGGGTATACGAGCAGTACTTC.